This T cell receptor (beta chain) is drawn from a study of molecular identifiers for immune sequencing clone quantification. Notes on the study in general: A single cell's spiked Jurkat TCR RNA was reportedly detectable among roughly 920,000 naive cells.

Libraries of bulk TCR were made by previously described methods (with listed TCR primers). From the PCR reads, TCRdb called clonotypes with MiXCR, one entry per CDR3 protein. Among approximately 550,000 distinct CDR3 sequences listed, 25% were seen once. Of note for this clonotype: Its specificity is not known. A read error may be the cause here, since a much bigger clone is one base away.

Between the trimmed V and J ends, which lost 4 bases and 7 bases, there was a span of 5 bases. Germline-derived CDR1 and CDR2 are MGHRA and YSYEKL. This CDR3 region has 11 residues. Naive CD8 T cells were sorted as CD8+CD4-CCR7+CD45RA+. This chain joins TRBV4-1 and TRBJ2-4; D uncertain. Sequenced material: naive CD8+ T cells from blood, with Jurkat cell RNA spiked in. Subset of the sample: FACS-sorted CD8+CD4-CCR7+CD45RA+ naive T cells. The receptor was isolated from a human donor in good health. Some libraries in this study had Jurkat cell RNA spiked in. CDR3 loop: CASSLRNIQYF. In DNA form, the CDR3 reads TGCGCCAGCAGCCTTCGGAACATTCAGTACTTC.